These 11 T cell receptor beta chains were all obtained from the same sample, sequenced in a study of blood T cell repertoires in COVID-19. The table came from immunoSEQ multiplex PCR; TCRdb's copy has only in-frame clones and leaves some out. The data contain around 200,000 clones, just under 90% of them singletons. Sequenced sample: peripheral blood. Receptors were obtained from a man aged 55 to 70 who had recovered from COVID-19.

The chain couples TRBV11-1 to TRBJ2-1; a possible D gene is TRBD2 (5 bases). This CDR3 is built from 16 residues. The ends were cut back, 7 bases at V and 0 bases at J, with 16 bases in the middle. Germline assignment: CDR1 SGHAT and CDR2 FQDESV (reference sequence). This CDR3 reads CASNSAERPSYNEQFF. The CDR3 DNA follows: TGTGCCAGCAATTCAGCGGAGAGGCCCTCCTACAATGAGCAGTTCTTC.

The rearrangement links TRBV19 to TRBJ1-2; D ambiguous. From germline, CDR1 is LNHDA and CDR2 SQIVND (reference sequence). The germline V and J ends were trimmed by 7 bases and 2 bases, with 17 bases remaining between them. The CDR3 length is 15 residues. The DNA for the CDR3 is TGTGCCAGTACCCCCCGACGCGGGGTGAACTATGGCTACACCTTC. This codes for CASTPRRGVNYGYTF.

V is TRBV19 and J is TRBJ1-5, with TRBD1 identical over 10 bases. This CDR3 comprises 14 residues. Germline CDR1 is LNHDA and CDR2 is SQIVND (reference sequence). Trimming took 7 bases from V and 6 from J; bases not matched to a gene: 6. CDR3 coding DNA: TGTGCCAGTAACGACAGGGGGCGAAGTCAGCCCCAGCATTTT. Translation gives CASNDRGRSQPQHF.

This chain uses TRBV11-2 with TRBJ1-1; D gene uncertain. Germline V gene lookup returns CDR1 SGHAT and CDR2 FQNNGV. V shed 5 bases and J shed 11 bases, with 18 bases lying between them. The CDR3 is 13 residues long. The CDR3 region has the DNA TGTGCCAGCAGCCGACTGGCTTCAACCATGGCTTTCTTT. This codes for CASSRLASTMAFF.

This sequence joins TRBV7-3 and TRBJ1-2; 7 bases are a match to TRBD1. The CDR3 sequence is 13 residues long. The germline gives CDR1 SGHTA, CDR2 FQGTGA. The ends lost 5 bases at V and 7 bases at J; junction bases unmatched: 7. In DNA form, the CDR3 reads TGTGCCAGCAGCCCCCAGGCAGGGGGTGGCTACACCTTC. The encoded protein is CASSPQAGGGYTF.

The CDR3 sequence: CASSLGAPTGELFF. CDR3 bases: TGCGCCAGCAGCTTGGGAGCGCCTACCGGGGAGCTGTTTTTT. The genes are TRBV5-1 and TRBJ2-2; D is ambiguous. The CDR3 covers 14 residues. CDR1 is SGHRS and CDR2 is YFSETQ in the germline V gene. The V gene lost 0 bases and the J gene lost 5 bases, with 8 bases spanning the gap.

This chain joins TRBV5-5 and TRBJ1-2, with no clear D. Deletions cut 5 bases from V and 4 bases from J, with 15 bases between. Germline V gives CDR1 SGHKS, CDR2 YYEKEE (reference sequence). The CDR3 is 14 amino acids. The DNA of the CDR3 is TGTGCCAGCAGGGGAGGAGGCCTAGGCTATGGCTACACCTTC. This encodes CASRGGGLGYGYTF.

The chain employs TRBV28 and TRBJ1-6; TRBD1 matches 7 bases. The V gene's germline CDR1 is MDHEN and CDR2 SYDVKM. The junction had 8 bases not matched to a gene; V was cut back by 5 bases and J by 7 bases. The CDR3 covers 15 residues. CDR3 coding DNA: TGTGCCAGCAGTATCCAAGACAGGGTAAATTCACCCCTCCACTTT. As protein: CASSIQDRVNSPLHF.

The chain carries TRBV28 and TRBJ2-7; 10 nucleotides agree with TRBD1. V was clipped by 2 bases and J by 4 bases; unmatched bases: 5. The CDR3 runs 15 residues. The germline gives CDR1 MDHEN, CDR2 SYDVKM. The CDR3 is CASSLPGTGEYEQYF. CDR3 nucleotide sequence: TGTGCCAGCAGTTTACCCGGGACAGGGGAGTACGAGCAGTACTTC.

This chain connects TRBV11-2 to TRBJ1-3, with 8 nucleotides matching TRBD1. With V trimmed by 4 bases and J by 0 bases, 5 bases remained unmatched. The CDR3 has 16 residues. Germline values: CDR1 SGHAT, CDR2 FQNNGV. CDR3 nucleotide sequence: TGTGCCAGCAGCTATGGACAGGGCAACTCTGGAAACACCATATATTTT. Amino acid sequence: CASSYGQGNSGNTIYF.

This chain's CDR3 is CASSLTTGDYGYTF. The DNA of the CDR3 is TGTGCCAGCAGCTTGACAACAGGGGACTATGGCTACACCTTC. The chain is built from TRBV7-9 and TRBJ1-2, with TRBD1 matching 7 bases. The germline V gene has CDR1 SEHNR and CDR2 FQNEAQ (reference sequence). This CDR3 is 14 amino acids long. Trimming removed 3 bases from V and 3 bases from J; junction bases left unmatched: 4.